This record concerns one T cell receptor (beta chain) sequence. This CDR3 is 14 amino acids long. Germline assignment: CDR1 SGHTA and CDR2 FQGNSA. The ends lost 5 bases at V and 2 bases at J; junction bases unmatched: 3. The sample comes from a study of blood T cell repertoires in COVID-19. Study as a whole: The United States, Italy and Spain supplied acute and convalescent COVID-19 samples. T cells, B-cell-depleted T cells, or PBMCs provided the cDNA or gDNA that served as material.

Original data processing: By means of reference gene primer amplification, nucleated cell counts were estimated. Data came from immunoSEQ multiplex PCR; TCRdb stores just in-frame clones and leaves some out. D and trimming were read from the DNA, whereas the V and J calls and clone size are those reported in that table. This table holds 35,000 to 50,000 clones, roughly 86% found once. Sequenced: peripheral blood. The genes are TRBV7-2 and TRBJ1-2; 9 positions match TRBD1. This clonotype was sampled from a man aged 65 to 85 with acute or convalescent COVID-19. The CDR3 nucleotides are TGTGCCAGCAGCGTCGGGACAGGGAACTATGGCTACACCTTC. As protein: CASSVGTGNYGYTF.